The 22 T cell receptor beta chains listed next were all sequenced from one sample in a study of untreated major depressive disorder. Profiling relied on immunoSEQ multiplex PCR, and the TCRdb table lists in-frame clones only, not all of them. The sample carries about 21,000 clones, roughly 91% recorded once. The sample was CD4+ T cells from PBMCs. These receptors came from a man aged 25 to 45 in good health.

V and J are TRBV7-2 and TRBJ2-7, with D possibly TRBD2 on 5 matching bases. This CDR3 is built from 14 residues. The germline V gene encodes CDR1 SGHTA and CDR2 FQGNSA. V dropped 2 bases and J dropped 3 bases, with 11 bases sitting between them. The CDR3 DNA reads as TGTGCCAGCAGCTTATCCGGGGATCTCTACGAGCAGTACTTC. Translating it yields CASSLSGDLYEQYF. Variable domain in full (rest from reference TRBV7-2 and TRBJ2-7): GAGVSQSPSNKVTEKGKDVELRCDPISGHTALYWYRQSLGQGLEFLIYFQGNSAPDKSGLPSDRFSAERTGGSVSTLTIQRTQQEDSAVYLCASSLSGDLYEQYFGPGTRLTVT.

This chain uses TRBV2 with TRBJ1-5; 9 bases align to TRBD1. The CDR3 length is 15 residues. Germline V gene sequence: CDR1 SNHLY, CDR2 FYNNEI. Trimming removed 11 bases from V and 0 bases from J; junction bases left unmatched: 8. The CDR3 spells CAGAQGANSNQPQHF. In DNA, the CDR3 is TGTGCCGGTGCACAGGGGGCGAATAGCAATCAGCCCCAGCATTTT.

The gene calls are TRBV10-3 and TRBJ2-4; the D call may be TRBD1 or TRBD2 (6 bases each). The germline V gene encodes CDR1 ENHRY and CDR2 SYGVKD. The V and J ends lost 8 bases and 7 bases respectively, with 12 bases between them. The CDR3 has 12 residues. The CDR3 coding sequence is TGTGCCATCGGGGGGCATCCGAACATTCAGTACTTC. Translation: CAIGGHPNIQYF.

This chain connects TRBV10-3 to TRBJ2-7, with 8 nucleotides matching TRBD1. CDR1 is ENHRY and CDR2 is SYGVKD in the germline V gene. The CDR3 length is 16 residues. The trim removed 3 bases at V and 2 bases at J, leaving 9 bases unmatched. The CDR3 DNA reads TGTGCCATCAGTGACCCTAGGGACAGGAACACCTACGAGCAGTACTTC. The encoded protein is CAISDPRDRNTYEQYF.

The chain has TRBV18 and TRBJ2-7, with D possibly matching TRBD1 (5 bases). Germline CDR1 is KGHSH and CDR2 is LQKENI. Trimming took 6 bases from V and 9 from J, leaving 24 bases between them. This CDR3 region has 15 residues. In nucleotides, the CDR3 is TGTGCCAGCTCGCCGACAGCAGACCATAATGGGTGGCAGTACTTC. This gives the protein CASSPTADHNGWQYF.

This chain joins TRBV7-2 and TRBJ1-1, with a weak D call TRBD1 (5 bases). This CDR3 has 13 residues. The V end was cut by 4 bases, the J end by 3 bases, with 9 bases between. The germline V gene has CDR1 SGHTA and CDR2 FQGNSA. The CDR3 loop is CASSSGLDTEAFF. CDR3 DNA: TGTGCCAGCAGCTCAGGGCTTGACACTGAAGCTTTCTTT.

CDR3 DNA: TGCAGTCTCCAGGGTGGGTACGAGCAGTACTTC. This sequence encodes CSLQGGYEQYF. This chain joins TRBV20-1 and TRBJ2-7, with D tentatively TRBD1 (5 bases). This CDR3 is built from 11 residues. Germline V gene lookup returns CDR1 DFQATT and CDR2 SNEGSKA (reference sequence). Trimming left V 8 bases short and J 4 bases short, with 12 bases between.

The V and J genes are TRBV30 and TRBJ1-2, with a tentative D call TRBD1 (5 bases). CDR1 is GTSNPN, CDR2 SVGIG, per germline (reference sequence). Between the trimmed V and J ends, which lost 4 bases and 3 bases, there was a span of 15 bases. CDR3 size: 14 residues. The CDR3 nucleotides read TGTGCCTGGAATCCTCAGGGTGTATACTATGGCTACACCTTC. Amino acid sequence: CAWNPQGVYYGYTF.

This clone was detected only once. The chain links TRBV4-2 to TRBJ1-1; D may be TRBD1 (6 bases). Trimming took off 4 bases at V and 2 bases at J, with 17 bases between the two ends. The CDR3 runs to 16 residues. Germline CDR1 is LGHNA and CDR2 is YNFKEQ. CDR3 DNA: TGTGCCAGCAGCCTTAGACGGGGAGGGGGAAACACTGAAGCTTTCTTT. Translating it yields CASSLRRGGGNTEAFF.

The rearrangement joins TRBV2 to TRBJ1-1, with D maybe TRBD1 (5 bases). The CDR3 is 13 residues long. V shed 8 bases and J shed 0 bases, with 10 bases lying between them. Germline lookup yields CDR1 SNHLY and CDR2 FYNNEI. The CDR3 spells CASGGEMNTEAFF. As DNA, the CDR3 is TGTGCCAGCGGGGGGGAGATGAACACTGAAGCTTTCTTT.

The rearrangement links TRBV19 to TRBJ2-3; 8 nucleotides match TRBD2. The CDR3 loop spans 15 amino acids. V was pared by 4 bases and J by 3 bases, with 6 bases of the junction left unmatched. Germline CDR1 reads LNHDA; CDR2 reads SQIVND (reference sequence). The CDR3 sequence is CASSSRTSRTDTQYF. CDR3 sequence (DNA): TGTGCCAGTAGTAGTCGGACTAGCCGAACAGATACGCAGTATTTT.

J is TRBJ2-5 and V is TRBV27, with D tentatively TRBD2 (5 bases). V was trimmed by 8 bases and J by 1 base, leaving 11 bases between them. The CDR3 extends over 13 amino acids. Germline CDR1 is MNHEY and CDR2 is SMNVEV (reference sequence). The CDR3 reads CASAWRTQETQYF. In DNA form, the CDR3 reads TGTGCCAGCGCCTGGAGGACCCAAGAGACCCAGTACTTC.

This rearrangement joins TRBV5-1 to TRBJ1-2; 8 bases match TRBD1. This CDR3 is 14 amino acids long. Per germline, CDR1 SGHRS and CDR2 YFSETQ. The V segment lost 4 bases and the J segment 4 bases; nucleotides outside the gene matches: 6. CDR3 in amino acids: CASSTQGARYGYTF. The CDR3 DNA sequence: TGCGCCAGCAGCACTCAGGGGGCGCGCTATGGCTACACCTTC.

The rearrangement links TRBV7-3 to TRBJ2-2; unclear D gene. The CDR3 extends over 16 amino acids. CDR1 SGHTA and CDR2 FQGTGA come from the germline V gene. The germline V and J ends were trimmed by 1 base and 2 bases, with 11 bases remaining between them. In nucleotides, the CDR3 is TGTGCCAGCAGCTTAAATGCCAGGAGAAACACCGGGGAGCTGTTTTTT. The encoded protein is CASSLNARRNTGELFF.

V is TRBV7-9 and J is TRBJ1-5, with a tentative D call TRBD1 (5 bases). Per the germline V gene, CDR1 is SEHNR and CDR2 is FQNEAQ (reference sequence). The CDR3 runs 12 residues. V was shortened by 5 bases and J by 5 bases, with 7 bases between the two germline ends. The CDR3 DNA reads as TGTGCCAGCAGCGGGGGGGATCAGCCCCAGCATTTT. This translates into CASSGGDQPQHF.

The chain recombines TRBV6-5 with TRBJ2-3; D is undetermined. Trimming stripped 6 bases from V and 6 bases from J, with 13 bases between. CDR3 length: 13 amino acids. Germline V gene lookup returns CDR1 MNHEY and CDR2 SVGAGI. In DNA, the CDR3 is TGTGCCAGCAGGAGTTGGGCATCGGATACGCAGTATTTT. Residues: CASRSWASDTQYF.

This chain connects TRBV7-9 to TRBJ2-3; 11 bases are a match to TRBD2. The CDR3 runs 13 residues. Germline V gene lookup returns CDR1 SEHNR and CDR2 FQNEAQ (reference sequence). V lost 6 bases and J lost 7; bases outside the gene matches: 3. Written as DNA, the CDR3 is TGTGCCAGCAGTGGGACTAGCGGATATACGCAGTATTTT. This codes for CASSGTSGYTQYF.

CDR3 in amino acids: CASSRTSGSTAGELFF. In DNA, the CDR3 is TGCGCCAGCAGCCGGACTAGCGGGAGCACCGCCGGGGAGCTGTTTTTT. The rearrangement joins TRBV5-1 to TRBJ2-2; 13 bases fit TRBD2. Germline V CDR1 and CDR2: SGHRS, YFSETQ. J was trimmed by 6 bases and V by 4 bases; bases with no gene match: 6. This CDR3 spans 16 amino acids.

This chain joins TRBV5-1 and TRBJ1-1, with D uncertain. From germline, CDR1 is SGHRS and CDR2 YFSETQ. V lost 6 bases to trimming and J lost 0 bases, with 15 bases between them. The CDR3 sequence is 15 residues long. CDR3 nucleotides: TGCGCCAGCAAGTCATTAACTACGTTGAACACTGAAGCTTTCTTT. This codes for CASKSLTTLNTEAFF.

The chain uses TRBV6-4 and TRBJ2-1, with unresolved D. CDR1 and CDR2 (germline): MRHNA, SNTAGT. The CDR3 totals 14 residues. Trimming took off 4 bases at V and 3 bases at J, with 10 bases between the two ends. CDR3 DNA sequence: TGTGCCAGCAGTGCACAGCCAGGCTACAATGAGCAGTTCTTC. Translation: CASSAQPGYNEQFF.

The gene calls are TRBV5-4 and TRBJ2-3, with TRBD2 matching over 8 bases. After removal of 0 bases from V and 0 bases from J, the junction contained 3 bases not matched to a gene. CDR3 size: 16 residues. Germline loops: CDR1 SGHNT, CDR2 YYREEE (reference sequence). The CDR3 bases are TGTGCCAGCAGCTTGGCTAGCGGGTCTAGCACAGATACGCAGTATTTT. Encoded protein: CASSLASGSSTDTQYF.

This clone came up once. The CDR3 DNA reads as TGTGCCAGCTCACCATCAGGGAGCCAGCCCCAGCATTTT. Translating gives CASSPSGSQPQHF. This rearrangement joins TRBV18 to TRBJ1-5; a weak D match, TRBD1 (5 bases). The CDR3 runs 13 residues. Germline assignment: CDR1 KGHSH and CDR2 LQKENI. V gave up 2 bases and J gave up 7 bases, with 9 bases separating them.